Listed here are 27 T cell receptor beta chains from one sample, sequenced in a study of T cell clones after liver transplantation. Assay: immunoSEQ multiplex PCR; the TCRdb copy retains only in-frame clones and omits some. The sample shows approximately 11,000 clones, 70% to 75% of them seen only once. The sample in question was CD4+ T cells from blood, obtained 30 to 33 months after liver transplant. These receptors came from a human patient who received a liver transplant. The graft donor may account for some of the T cells.

The V gene is TRBV11-2, the J gene TRBJ1-1; TRBD1 agrees at 12 bases. The CDR3 spans 15 residues. Per the germline V gene, CDR1 is SGHAT and CDR2 is FQNNGV. J was trimmed by 8 bases and V by 7 bases; bases with no gene match: 11. In DNA, the CDR3 is TGTGCCAGCATATATAGTGGGACAGGGGGCTGGGAAGCTTTCTTT. This sequence encodes CASIYSGTGGWEAFF.

The genes are TRBV6-9 and TRBJ1-2; D is undetermined. The V end lost 3 bases, the J end lost 8 bases, and 13 bases lay between the germline ends. Germline-derived CDR1 and CDR2 are MNHGY and SVAAGI. The CDR3 sequence is 13 residues long. In DNA, the CDR3 is TGTGCCAGCAGTTACTCGAGCGCCCGAGGCTACACCTTC. It is translated as CASSYSSARGYTF.

The V gene is TRBV6-1, the J gene TRBJ2-5, with 9 bases fitting TRBD2. Germline CDR1 is MNHNS and CDR2 is SASEGT. V lost 0 bases and J lost 1; bases outside the gene matches: 0. This CDR3 is 15 amino acids long. CDR3 in amino acids: CASSEASGSQETQYF. The CDR3 region has the DNA TGTGCCAGCAGTGAAGCTAGCGGGAGCCAAGAGACCCAGTACTTC.

This clone was seen a few times. V and J are TRBV6-4 and TRBJ2-3; 8 bases map to TRBD2. The CDR3 runs to 14 residues. From germline, CDR1 is MRHNA and CDR2 SNTAGT. After removal of 4 bases from V and 0 bases from J, the junction contained 0 bases not matched to a gene. CDR3: CASSASGSTDTQYF. The CDR3 nucleotides are TGTGCCAGCAGTGCTAGCGGGAGCACAGATACGCAGTATTTT.

The chain links TRBV2 to TRBJ2-7; the match to TRBD1 covers 10 bases. The V gene's germline CDR1 is SNHLY and CDR2 FYNNEI. The junction had 5 bases not matched to a gene; V was cut back by 3 bases and J by 6 bases. CDR3 size: 14 residues. The CDR3 loop reads CASSESDRGGEQYF. The CDR3 nucleotides are TGTGCCAGCAGTGAGTCGGACAGGGGGGGCGAGCAGTACTTC.

Details on this clone: At one end the junction does not follow the germline gene, possibly because of a read error. V and J are TRBV6-4 and TRBJ1-2, with D tentatively TRBD1 (6 bases). The CDR3 loop spans 15 amino acids. Per germline, CDR1 MRHNA and CDR2 SNTAGT. The CDR3 loop is CASSYSTGTAAGYTF. The CDR3 DNA follows: TGTGCCAGCAGTTACTCCACAGGGACGGCCGCTGGCTACACCTTC.

Relative to its sample, this clone is medium-sized. J is TRBJ1-2 and V is TRBV5-1; no reliable D call. Germline V gene data show CDR1 as SGHRS and CDR2 as YFSETQ. V was trimmed by 4 bases and J by 7 bases, leaving 17 bases between them. The CDR3 has 14 residues. In DNA, the CDR3 is TGCGCCAGCAGCCAAGAACCAGATCTGGGTGGCTACACCTTC. Translated, it gives CASSQEPDLGGYTF.

V gene TRBV7-8 combines with J gene TRBJ2-7; D may be TRBD1 (6 bases). The CDR3 extends over 17 amino acids. Between the trimmed V and J ends, which lost 1 base and 3 bases, there was a span of 19 bases. Germline-derived CDR1 and CDR2 are SGHVS and FQNEAQ. CDR3 residues: CASSLGVLGASSYEQYV. The CDR3 DNA sequence: TGTGCCAGCAGCTTAGGGGTTTTGGGGGCGTCGAGCTACGAGCAGTACGTC.

This clone is classed as medium-sized. This chain uses TRBV10-2 with TRBJ2-2; TRBD1 agrees at 12 bases. The germline CDR1 and CDR2 sequences are WSHSY and SAAADI. The CDR3 is made up of 16 amino acids. V lost 6 bases, J lost 3 bases, and 5 bases stayed unmatched. CDR3 coding DNA: TGCGCCAGCAGGCGGGACAGGGGGCATTACACCGGGGAGCTGTTTTTT. It translates to CASRRDRGHYTGELFF.

The chain is built from TRBV7-9 and TRBJ2-5; the D is unclear. Germline V gives CDR1 SEHNR, CDR2 FQNEAQ (reference sequence). The germline V and J ends were trimmed by 3 bases and 1 base, with 12 bases remaining between them. The CDR3 length is 15 residues. The CDR3 loop reads CASSLPLNRQETQYF. Here the CDR3 DNA reads TGTGCCAGCAGCTTGCCCCTTAATCGCCAAGAGACCCAGTACTTC.

The chain has TRBV27 and TRBJ2-5; perhaps TRBD2 as D (5 bases). The CDR3 is 16 amino acids. The V gene lost 0 bases and the J gene lost 3 bases, with 14 bases spanning the gap. CDR1 and CDR2 (germline): MNHEY, SMNVEV (reference sequence). In DNA form, the CDR3 reads TGTGCCAGCAGTTTATCAGTGACTACAAAAAAAGAGACCCAGTACTTC. Translation gives CASSLSVTTKKETQYF.

The chain recombines TRBV6-6 with TRBJ1-2, with a possible D match to TRBD1 (5 bases). Per the germline V gene, CDR1 is MNHNY and CDR2 is SVGAGI (reference sequence). The CDR3 contains 16 residues. Trimming pared 10 bases from V and 2 bases from J, leaving 23 bases between. In DNA, the CDR3 is TGTGCCACTCTCCCCGGGGTAGGGGATAGGAACTATGGCTACACCTTC. This codes for CATLPGVGDRNYGYTF.

The sample holds a few counts of this clone. The chain links TRBV6-1 to TRBJ1-5; D is undetermined. V lost 0 bases and J 3 bases, leaving 6 bases between the germline ends. Germline values: CDR1 MNHNS, CDR2 SASEGT. The CDR3 extends over 14 amino acids. CDR3 protein: CASSEAPFNQPQHF. CDR3 coding DNA: TGTGCCAGCAGTGAAGCGCCGTTCAATCAGCCCCAGCATTTT.

The table lists this clone with a count of one. This rearrangement joins TRBV5-6 to TRBJ1-6; D is undetermined. From germline, CDR1 is SGHDT and CDR2 YYEEEE. V lost 0 bases and J lost 9, with 4 bases in between. This CDR3 comprises 12 residues. The CDR3 region has the DNA TGTGCCAGCAGCTTGGGGGTTTCACCCCTCCACTTT. The encoded protein is CASSLGVSPLHF.

The genes are TRBV30 and TRBJ1-1, with D unresolved. This CDR3 is built from 12 residues. Trimming stripped 2 bases from V and 6 bases from J, with 10 bases between. Germline V CDR1 and CDR2: GTSNPN, SVGIG (reference sequence). CDR3 in amino acids: CAWSIGAAEAFF. The DNA of the CDR3 is TGTGCCTGGAGTATCGGCGCTGCTGAAGCTTTCTTT.

The rearrangement uses TRBV7-6 and TRBJ1-6; 11 bases agree with TRBD1. This CDR3 contains 15 residues. The V gene end was trimmed by 5 bases and the J gene end by 9 bases; junction bases not matched to a gene: 6. CDR1 SGHVS and CDR2 FNYEAQ come from the germline V gene. As DNA, the CDR3 is TGTGCCAGCAGCCCGTCCGGGACAGGGGGTTCACCCCTCCACTTT. Translation gives CASSPSGTGGSPLHF.

The chain couples TRBV6-5 to TRBJ1-6; tentatively, D is TRBD1 (5 bases). Germline V gene data show CDR1 as MNHEY and CDR2 as SVGAGI. This CDR3 has 13 amino acids. V was pared by 0 bases and J by 14 bases, with 11 bases between. The CDR3 coding sequence is TGTGCCAGCAGTTACTCTGGGGGGTCGGCCCTCCACTTT. It codes for CASSYSGGSALHF.

The genes are TRBV4-2 and TRBJ2-1, with 11 bases identical to TRBD2. The CDR3 totals 16 residues. The junction had 6 bases not matched to a gene; V was cut back by 4 bases and J by 4 bases. The germline gives CDR1 LGHNA, CDR2 YNFKEQ. CDR3 sequence: CASSPGLAGIYNEQFF. CDR3 bases: TGTGCCAGCAGCCCCGGACTAGCGGGTATTTACAATGAGCAGTTCTTC.

The chain uses TRBV30 and TRBJ2-2; D might be TRBD1 or TRBD2, each matching 5 bases. CDR3 length: 14 residues. The germline gives CDR1 GTSNPN, CDR2 SVGIG (reference sequence). The V and J ends lost 3 bases and 2 bases respectively, with 10 bases between them. The CDR3 is CAWSGTVNTGELFF. CDR3 bases: TGTGCCTGGAGCGGGACCGTTAACACCGGGGAGCTGTTTTTT.

The rearrangement uses TRBV25-1 and TRBJ2-3, with a tentative D call TRBD2 (6 bases). Germline CDR1 and CDR2: MGHDK and SYGVNS. This CDR3 region has 17 residues. Deletions cut 2 bases from V and 6 bases from J, with 21 bases between. The CDR3 loop is CASSERNTWGGVDTQYF. The DNA for the CDR3 is TGTGCCAGCAGTGAAAGAAATACGTGGGGAGGTGTCGATACGCAGTATTTT.

The rearrangement links TRBV13 to TRBJ1-1; 7 nucleotides match TRBD1. Germline V gene sequence: CDR1 PRHDT, CDR2 FYEKMQ (reference sequence). V lost 0 bases, J lost 1 base, and 11 bases stayed unmatched. CDR3 length: 18 residues. Here the CDR3 reads CASSLGISSGGRNTEAFF. In DNA form, the CDR3 reads TGTGCCAGCAGCTTAGGAATTTCGTCAGGGGGGAGGAACACTGAAGCTTTCTTT.

V usage is TRBV7-9 and J usage is TRBJ2-1; a possible D gene is TRBD1 (8 bases). Trimming removed 0 bases from V and 8 bases from J, with 17 bases in between. This CDR3 has 16 residues. Germline lookup yields CDR1 SEHNR and CDR2 FQNEAQ (reference sequence). CDR3 bases: TGTGCCAGCAGCTTAGCCACAGGGGGGGTCGGCGATGAGCAGTTCTTC. Protein product: CASSLATGGVGDEQFF.

This clone was found once. The chain joins TRBV6-5 to TRBJ1-2; D call uncertain. This CDR3 spans 12 amino acids. Germline-derived CDR1 and CDR2 are MNHEY and SVGAGI. The V end lost 0 bases, the J end lost 3 bases, and 2 bases lay between the germline ends. The DNA for the CDR3 is TGTGCCAGCAGTTACTCGGACTATGGCTACACCTTC. The encoded protein is CASSYSDYGYTF.

The gene calls are TRBV2 and TRBJ1-1; TRBD1 might be the D (5 bases). Germline-derived CDR1 and CDR2 are SNHLY and FYNNEI. The CDR3 length is 14 residues. Trimming cost V 8 bases and J 5 bases, with 18 bases left between them. The DNA for the CDR3 is TGTGCCAGCGTACTTTCGACAGCAACTACTGAAGCTTTCTTT. It yields the protein CASVLSTATTEAFF.

The V call is TRBV5-6, the J call TRBJ1-5; D is ambiguous. V gave up 3 bases and J gave up 2 bases, with 9 bases separating them. CDR3 length: 14 residues. Germline V lookup: CDR1 SGHDT, CDR2 YYEEEE. In nucleotides, the CDR3 is TGTGCCAGCAGCTCTGACGGGGGCAATCAGCCCCAGCATTTT. It translates to CASSSDGGNQPQHF.

V gene TRBV6-1 combines with J gene TRBJ2-2; D is ambiguous. V lost 7 bases, J lost 2 bases, and 8 bases lay in between. The CDR3 is 13 amino acids. Germline V gene data show CDR1 as MNHNS and CDR2 as SASEGT. This chain's CDR3 is CASTEINTGELFF. CDR3 bases: TGTGCCAGCACAGAGATAAACACCGGGGAGCTGTTTTTT.

The V and J genes are TRBV7-8 and TRBJ1-3; D is possibly TRBD1 (6 bases). Germline V gene data show CDR1 as SGHVS and CDR2 as FQNEAQ. The CDR3 runs 17 residues. Trimming pared 0 bases from V and 3 bases from J, leaving 15 bases between. CDR3 amino acids: CASSLAGHTQGGNTIYF. CDR3 DNA: TGTGCCAGCAGCTTAGCGGGTCACACACAGGGTGGAAACACCATATATTTT.